This T cell receptor beta chain originates from a study of shared clonotypes between healthy human individuals. Turning to the study itself: Used for every donor were three CD4 naive, three CD4 memory, two CD8 naive and one CD8 memory plate. Study-wide findings and caveats: The study's rarefaction showed incomplete sorted-subset sequencing despite large depth.

Naive CD8 cells lacked CD45RO, underwent positive selection for CCR7 and left out terminally differentiated effector memory CD45RA+ cells. Data came from immunoSEQ multiplex PCR; TCRdb stores just in-frame clones and leaves some out. The table records roughly 890,000 clones, nearly 95% of them present only once. On this clone: Antigen unknown.

This CDR3 region has 12 residues. CDR1 is SQVTM and CDR2 is ANQGSEA in the germline V gene. Trimming took 1 base from V and 6 from J, leaving 6 bases between them. Material: naive CD8+ T cells sorted from blood. The source of this sequence is a man aged 25-40 years in good health. The V and J genes are TRBV29-1 and TRBJ1-4; D is uncertain. In DNA form, the CDR3 reads TGCAGCGTTGAAGTTACTCATGAAAAACTGTTTTTT. This codes for CSVEVTHEKLFF.